The 11 T cell receptor beta chains listed next were all sequenced from one sample in a study of T cells in Graves' hyperthyroidism and ophthalmopathy (dated by TCRdb to the late 2010s). Receptor amplification or capture employed multiplex PCR. Sequencing used an Illumina HiSeq 2000. The TCR beta CDR3 regions were amplified from RNA transcripts. For the first round of RT-PCR on the TCR CDR3, the HTBI primer set was used together with the Qiagen OneStep RT-PCR kit. TCRdb reran the public reads through fastp at Q25 and MiXCR, keeping productive beta chains. Merged by CDR3 protein, the rows form single entries marked with the most common genes and DNA. This sample comprises hundreds of thousands of distinct CDR3 sequences, 17% of them detected only once. Together, the top ten hold 15% to 20% of the sample. The sequenced material came from blood. The origin of the receptors is a woman aged 18-29 years with Graves' ophthalmopathy.

This clonotype was counted ten times or more. The V and J genes are TRBV6-1 and TRBJ2-5, with TRBD2 matching over 7 bases. This CDR3 contains 15 residues. The ends lost 5 bases at V and 0 bases at J; junction bases unmatched: 6. Germline V gives CDR1 MNHNS, CDR2 SASEGT. The CDR3 protein is CASSPGLSYQETQYF. For the CDR3, the DNA is TGTGCCAGCAGTCCGGGACTATCATACCAAGAGACCCAGTACTTC.

This clonotype has ten or more counts. The rearrangement uses TRBV5-1 and TRBJ1-1; D ambiguous. V lost 0 bases to trimming and J lost 1 base, with 13 bases between them. CDR3 length equals 16 residues. Per germline, CDR1 SGHRS and CDR2 YFSETQ. The CDR3: CASSLAGRGANTEAFF. CDR3 coding DNA: TGCGCCAGCAGCTTGGCCGGTCGAGGCGCGAACACTGAAGCTTTCTTT.

Many counts were recorded for this clonotype. The chain is built from TRBV7-8 and TRBJ2-3; no clear D. V lost 4 bases and J 1 base, leaving 9 bases between the germline ends. CDR1 and CDR2 from the germline V gene are SGHVS and FQNEAQ. This CDR3 has 14 residues. The CDR3 sequence: CASSSGPRTDTQYF. The CDR3 DNA reads as TGTGCCAGCAGCTCTGGCCCCCGCACAGATACGCAGTATTTT.

There are a few counts of this clonotype. The J gene is TRBJ2-3, the V gene TRBV4-1; no definite D call. The CDR3 is 13 amino acids. The V and J ends lost 4 bases and 7 bases respectively, with 12 bases between them. Germline V gene lookup returns CDR1 MGHRA and CDR2 YSYEKL. CDR3 in DNA: TGCGCCAGCAGCCCCTTAAAGGAGTATACGCAGTATTTT. Translated: CASSPLKEYTQYF.

The chain employs TRBV6-1 and TRBJ1-6; 7 nucleotides align to TRBD1. J was trimmed by 7 bases and V by 4 bases; bases with no gene match: 7. In germline, CDR1 is MNHNS, CDR2 SASEGT. The CDR3 is 15 amino acids. CDR3 amino acids: CASSANRGPNSPLHF. The CDR3 region has the DNA TGTGCCAGCAGTGCGAACAGGGGTCCAAATTCACCCCTCCACTTT.

This clonotype was detected a few times. A clone one base away is much larger, so this may be a read error. The chain combines TRBV25-1 with TRBJ1-1; 7 bases are a match to TRBD1. From germline, CDR1 is MGHDK and CDR2 SYGVNS. The CDR3 contains 16 residues. The V segment lost 4 bases and the J segment 0 bases; nucleotides outside the gene matches: 8. The CDR3 here is CASSGIPGQMNTEAFF. The CDR3 bases are TGTGCCAGCAGTGGTATCCCGGGACAGATGAACACTGAAGCTTTCTTT.

J is TRBJ1-1 and V is TRBV27; D remains unclear. The CDR3 is 14 amino acids. Germline CDR1 is MNHEY and CDR2 is SMNVEV (reference sequence). Trimming removed 1 base at V and 5 bases at J, with 11 bases between. CDR3 nucleotide sequence: TGTGCCAGCAGTTTATTCGGCGGGATGACTGAAGCTTTCTTT. Its translation: CASSLFGGMTEAFF.

V usage is TRBV4-1 and J usage is TRBJ2-7; D is uncertain. Germline values: CDR1 MGHRA, CDR2 YSYEKL. The ends were cut back, 0 bases at V and 1 base at J, with 10 bases in the middle. The CDR3 is made up of 15 amino acids. This chain's CDR3 is CASSQEVRPSYEQYF. DNA of the CDR3: TGCGCCAGCAGCCAAGAAGTGCGGCCATCCTACGAGCAGTACTTC.

This clonotype was detected many times. The chain employs TRBV27 and TRBJ2-1; D may be TRBD1 (5 bases). Germline-derived CDR1 and CDR2 are MNHEY and SMNVEV (reference sequence). The CDR3 runs 15 residues. Trimming left V 5 bases short and J 5 bases short, with 16 bases between. The CDR3 DNA is TGTGCCAGCAGTACTCACTCAGGGTCGAACAATGAGCAGTTCTTC. Translation: CASSTHSGSNNEQFF.

The CDR3 spells CASSWTSGGSPDTQYF. The CDR3 nucleotides are TGTGCCAGCAGCTGGACTAGCGGGGGGTCCCCGGATACGCAGTATTTT. The chain joins TRBV9 to TRBJ2-3; 14 bases agree with TRBD2. The CDR3 length is 16 residues. Germline lookup yields CDR1 SGDLS and CDR2 YYNGEE. With 4 bases clipped from V and 6 bases from J, the junction kept 7 bases outside the gene matches.

The chain employs TRBV3-1 and TRBJ1-6; D gene ambiguous. Germline CDR1 LGHDT, CDR2 YNNKEL (reference sequence). This CDR3 has 15 residues. Trimming took off 4 bases at V and 8 bases at J, with 15 bases between the two ends. In DNA, the CDR3 is TGTGCCAGCAGCCTGATACCAGGTGGGGATTCACCCCTCCACTTT. Its translation: CASSLIPGGDSPLHF.